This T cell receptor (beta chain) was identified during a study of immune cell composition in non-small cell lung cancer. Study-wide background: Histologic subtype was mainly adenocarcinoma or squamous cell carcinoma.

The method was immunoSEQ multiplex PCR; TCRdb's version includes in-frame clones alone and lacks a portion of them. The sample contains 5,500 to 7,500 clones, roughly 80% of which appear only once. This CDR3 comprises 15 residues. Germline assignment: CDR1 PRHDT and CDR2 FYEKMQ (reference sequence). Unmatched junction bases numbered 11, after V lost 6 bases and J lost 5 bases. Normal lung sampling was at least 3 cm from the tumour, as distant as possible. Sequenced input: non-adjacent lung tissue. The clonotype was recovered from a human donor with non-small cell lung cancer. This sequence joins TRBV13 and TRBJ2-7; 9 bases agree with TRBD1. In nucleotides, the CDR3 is TGTGCCAGCAGTTCTGCCGGGACAGGGAGACACGAGCAGTACTTC. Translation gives CASSSAGTGRHEQYF.